This T cell receptor (beta chain) was profiled in a study of CD8+ T cells in alopecia areata. Findings of the study overall: Normal-skin resident alphabeta T cells also appear among scalp sample sequences. More clonal than normal scalp was lesional scalp, particularly alopecia totalis/universalis. Patients showed less clear TCR sequence sharing than mice, possibly partly because of HLA diversity.

It was cDNA, reverse transcribed from extracted RNA, that served as the sequencing template. Profiled with immunoSEQ multiplex PCR; TCRdb holds only in-frame clones, not every one. The data contain more than 100,000 clones, around 60% of them singletons. CDR3 length equals 14 residues. The V gene's germline CDR1 is SGHRS and CDR2 YFSETQ. Deletions cut 4 bases from V and 0 bases from J, with 10 bases between. In regard to this clone: Its antigen remains unidentified.

This chain uses TRBV5-1 with TRBJ2-5; tentative D call: TRBD1 (6 bases). Sequenced: CD4+ T cells sorted from blood. This clonotype was sampled from a human donor in good health. The CDR3 spells CASSQGHYQETQYF. Here the CDR3 DNA reads TGCGCCAGCAGCCAGGGACACTACCAAGAGACCCAGTACTTC.